At least ten counts were recorded for the clone carrying this T cell receptor beta chain. Time point reported: patch test 3, about 24 weeks after DPC sensitization. Stated treatment: therapeutic diphenylcyclopropenone sensitization with weekly scalp DPC. TCRdb ran MiXCR on the RACE reads and lists one entry per CDR3 protein. Here the sample spans about 82,000 distinct CDR3 sequences, 13% being singletons. This record belongs to a study of human T cells and chemical hapten exposure. This TCR derives from a woman aged 45 to 65 with alopecia areata. Some clones in this sample may be carry-over from other donors' samples. Sequenced material: whole blood, taken in connection with sensitization to the hapten diphenylcyclopropenone (DPC).

The DNA for the CDR3 is TGTGCCAGCAGTTTAGGGACTCGCGGGGAGCTGTTTTTT. Its translation: CASSLGTRGELFF. V and J are TRBV12-3 or TRBV12-4 and TRBJ2-2; D might be TRBD2 (5 bases). The V end lost 1 base, the J end lost 7 bases, and 7 bases lay between the germline ends. The CDR3 totals 13 residues.